The next 10 T cell receptor beta chains were all read from a single sample in a study of regulatory T cells in long-lasting Graves disease. Time point of the sample: persistent/refractory GD, antithyroid drugs over 5 years with positive TRAb. RNA isolated from PBMCs was used to make the TCR library. iRepertoire HTBI primers and Arm-PCR of CDR3 regions built TCR beta libraries. One entry per CDR3 protein results from TCRdb running MiXCR on the multiplex PCR reads. The table shows approximately 400,000 distinct CDR3 sequences, with around a quarter occurring only once. Sequences were derived from peripheral blood mononuclear cells (PBMCs), sampled when the disease was refractory, from a patient treated with antithyroid drugs. The receptors shown here come from a female donor with Graves disease.

This clonotype has only a few counts. The J gene is TRBJ2-2, the V gene TRBV29-1; TRBD2 matches at 8 bases. The CDR3 runs 15 residues. Germline lookup yields CDR1 SQVTM and CDR2 ANQGSEA. The V segment lost 4 bases and the J segment 0 bases; nucleotides outside the gene matches: 4. The CDR3: CSVVPSGSNTGELFF. CDR3 DNA: TGCAGCGTTGTACCTAGCGGGTCGAACACCGGGGAGCTGTTTTTT.

This clonotype was found a few times. The chain links TRBV7-9 to TRBJ2-7; D unresolved. Germline CDR1 SEHNR, CDR2 FQNEAQ (reference sequence). V lost 1 base, J lost 6 bases, and 7 bases lay in between. The CDR3 totals 12 residues. Here the CDR3 DNA reads TGTGCCAGCAGCTTAGGGGTTCGCGAGCAGTACTTC. Its protein product is CASSLGVREQYF.

This clonotype was observed at least ten times. The chain employs TRBV29-1 and TRBJ2-7; D is ambiguous. From germline, CDR1 is SQVTM and CDR2 ANQGSEA. V lost 2 bases and J lost 3, with 11 bases in between. The CDR3 is 13 residues long. CDR3 region: CSVEMRANYEQYF. In DNA form, the CDR3 reads TGCAGCGTTGAAATGCGAGCGAACTACGAGCAGTACTTC.

This rearrangement joins TRBV9 to TRBJ2-3; possibly TRBD1 or TRBD2 for D (5 bases each). The CDR3 loop spans 15 amino acids. With 3 bases removed from V and 4 bases from J, the gap between germline ends came to 15 bases. Germline V lookup: CDR1 SGDLS, CDR2 YYNGEE. This CDR3 reads CASSGGHEGPDTQYF. The CDR3 DNA reads TGTGCCAGCAGCGGAGGACACGAGGGGCCAGATACGCAGTATTTT.

The table lists this clonotype with a few counts. This chain links TRBV28 with TRBJ2-7; D remains unclear. Trimming shortened V by 6 bases and J by 5 bases, and 8 bases separated the two germline ends. This CDR3 contains 11 residues. The V gene's germline CDR1 is MDHEN and CDR2 SYDVKM. The CDR3 is CASSYLDEQYF. CDR3 nucleotides: TGTGCCAGCAGCTACCTCGACGAGCAGTACTTC.

The chain couples TRBV27 to TRBJ2-7; no clear D gene. Deletions cut 5 bases from V and 4 bases from J, with 27 bases between. Germline values: CDR1 MNHEY, CDR2 SMNVEV (reference sequence). The CDR3 extends over 18 amino acids. CDR3 DNA sequence: TGTGCCAGCAGTCCCCGAGTCGATCCCGCCCCTTCCTTTTACGAGCAGTACTTC. Translated, it gives CASSPRVDPAPSFYEQYF.

V is TRBV19 and J is TRBJ2-1; 8 bases are a match to TRBD1. In germline, CDR1 is LNHDA, CDR2 SQIVND (reference sequence). Trimming cost V 5 bases and J 2 bases; bases outside gene matches: 11. The CDR3 has 17 residues. CDR3 bases: TGTGCCAGTAGTCAAGGACAGGGCATTAAAACCTACAATGAGCAGTTCTTC. It specifies CASSQGQGIKTYNEQFF.

This clonotype was seen more than once but under ten times. The chain uses TRBV25-1 and TRBJ2-2, with D tentatively TRBD2 (5 bases). V was shortened by 7 bases and J by 2 bases, with 26 bases between the two germline ends. This CDR3 contains 19 residues. Per germline, CDR1 MGHDK and CDR2 SYGVNS. The CDR3 DNA reads TGTGCCAGCACCAAAGGTCGGGGTTCCCTTACCCCTAACACCGGGGAGCTGTTTTTT. This gives the protein CASTKGRGSLTPNTGELFF.

This clonotype was recorded at least ten times. This chain links TRBV28 with TRBJ1-2; 8 bases line up with TRBD1. This CDR3 region has 13 residues. The V gene's germline CDR1 is MDHEN and CDR2 SYDVKM. The V segment lost 11 bases and the J segment 6 bases; nucleotides outside the gene matches: 11. For the CDR3, the DNA is TGTGCCGGACTTACGGACAGGGAGCATGGCTACACCTTC. Translation gives CAGLTDREHGYTF.

The table lists this clonotype with a few counts. V and J are TRBV12-3 or TRBV12-4 and TRBJ2-3; no clear D gene. V was clipped by 5 bases and J by 5 bases, with 11 bases between them. This CDR3 region has 13 residues. The CDR3 spells CASSTQARDTQYF. The CDR3 DNA reads TGTGCCAGCAGTACCCAGGCGAGAGATACGCAGTATTTT.